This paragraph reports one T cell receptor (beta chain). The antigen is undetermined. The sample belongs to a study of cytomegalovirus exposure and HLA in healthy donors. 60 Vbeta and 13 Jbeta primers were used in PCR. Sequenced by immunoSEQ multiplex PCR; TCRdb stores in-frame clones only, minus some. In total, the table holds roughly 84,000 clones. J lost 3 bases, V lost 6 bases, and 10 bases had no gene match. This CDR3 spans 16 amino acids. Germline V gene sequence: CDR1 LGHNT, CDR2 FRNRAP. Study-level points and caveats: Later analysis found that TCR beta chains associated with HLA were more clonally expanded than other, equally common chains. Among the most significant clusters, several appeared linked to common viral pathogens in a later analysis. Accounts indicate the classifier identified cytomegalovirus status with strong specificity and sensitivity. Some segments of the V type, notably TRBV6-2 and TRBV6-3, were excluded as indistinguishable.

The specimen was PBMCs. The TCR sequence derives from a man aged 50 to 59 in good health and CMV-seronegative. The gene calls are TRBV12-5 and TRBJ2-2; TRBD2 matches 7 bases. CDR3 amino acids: CASGYAAGEYTGELFF. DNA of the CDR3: TGTGCTAGTGGCTATGCCGCGGGGGAGTACACCGGGGAGCTGTTTTTT.